The clone carrying this T cell receptor beta chain was recorded a few times. Antigen specificity is unknown. This sample was taken from a study of beta chain features in type 1 diabetes. Study-level results: For patients, the naive, central memory and Treg TCRB repertoires appeared more alike than for healthy donors. Type 1 diabetes patients had TCRB CDR3s that were shorter (moderately but significantly so) in all four CD4+ subsets.

cDNA synthesis used the whole RNA isolate, giving expressed TCRB sequences. Assay used: immunoSEQ multiplex PCR; TCRdb lists only in-frame clones, some missing. The sample records 400,000 or so clones, over 10% being singletons. The sample consisted of naive CD4+ T cells from blood. This clonotype was obtained from a woman aged 18 to 35 with type 1 diabetes.

This CDR3 reads CASIGTSKSYEQYF. Written as DNA, the CDR3 is TGTGCCAGCATCGGGACTAGCAAGAGTTACGAGCAGTACTTC. This chain links TRBV2 with TRBJ2-7, with 9 bases aligning to TRBD2. The CDR3 has 14 amino acids. J lost 4 bases, V lost 7 bases, and 8 bases had no gene match. Germline V gives CDR1 SNHLY, CDR2 FYNNEI.